This T cell receptor beta chain was identified during a study of T-cell reconstitution after alpha-beta-depleted transplantation in children. Findings of the study overall: Reports say that about two months after transplant, the alpha-beta T cells came out of several hundred graft clones that had expanded. At the one-year point after transplant, T-cell counts and TCRbeta diversity were found to come mostly from T cells that had been newly produced. It was surviving recipient T cells and thymic progenitors that gave some patients high TCRbeta diversity at day 60.

Per the germline V gene, CDR1 is MNHNS and CDR2 is SASEGT. The length of the CDR3 is 15 residues. Trimming took off 7 bases at V and 0 bases at J, with 13 bases between the two ends. Library preparation (for TCRbeta) was performed with unique molecular identifiers. TCRdb independently ran MiXCR on the PCR reads; one entry per CDR3 protein. The sample holds fewer than 1 million distinct CDR3 sequences, roughly 15% seen once. As for this clonotype: Its antigen is as yet unknown.

This sample comprised PBMCs, mostly from graft donor cells, obtained 360 days after TCRalphabeta/CD19-depleted stem cell transplant. This TCR was sampled from a male patient younger than 18 who had a stem cell transplant for acute lymphoblastic leukemia, so the T cells may come from the graft donor. The chain links TRBV6-1 to TRBJ1-5, with D uncertain. CDR3 in amino acids: CASKREQYSNQPQHF. In DNA, the CDR3 is TGTGCCAGCAAAAGGGAACAATATAGCAATCAGCCCCAGCATTTT.